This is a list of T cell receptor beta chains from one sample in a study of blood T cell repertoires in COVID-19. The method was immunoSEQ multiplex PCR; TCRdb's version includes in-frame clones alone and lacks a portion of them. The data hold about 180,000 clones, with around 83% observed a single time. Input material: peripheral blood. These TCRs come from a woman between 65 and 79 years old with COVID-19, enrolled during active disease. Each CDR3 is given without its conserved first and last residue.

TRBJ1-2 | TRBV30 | AWKQGQKNYGYT
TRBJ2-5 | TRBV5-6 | ASSLRGTGGGETQY
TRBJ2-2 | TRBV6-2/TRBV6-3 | ASSTPRRREIVGELF
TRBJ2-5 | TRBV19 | ASNSGGSFQETQY
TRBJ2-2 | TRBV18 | ASSLDYPNTGELF
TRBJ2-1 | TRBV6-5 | ASSFPGQGLHEQF
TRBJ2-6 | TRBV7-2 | ASSFSGTSGLRGANVLT
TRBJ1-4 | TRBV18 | ASSPHRGLEKLF
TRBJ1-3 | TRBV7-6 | ASSLLTPHNSGNTIY
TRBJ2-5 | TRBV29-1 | SVEQGRRETQY
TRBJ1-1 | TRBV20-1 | VAQLNTEAF
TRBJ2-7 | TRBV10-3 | AISPSRREQY
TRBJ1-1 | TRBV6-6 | ASSYPGELNTEAF
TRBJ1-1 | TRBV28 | ASSLAGAYTEAF
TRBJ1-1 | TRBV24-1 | ATSDGDGGAF
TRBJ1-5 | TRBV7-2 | ASSVGQGPYQPQH
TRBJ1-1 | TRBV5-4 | ASSQTWMNTEAF
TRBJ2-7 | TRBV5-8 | ASSLRGPGEQY
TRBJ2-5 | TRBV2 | ASSYLSGRRETQY
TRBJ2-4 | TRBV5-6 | ASSLRLAKNIQY
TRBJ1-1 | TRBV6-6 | ASNPPQGVVGTEAF
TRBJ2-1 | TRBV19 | ASSATLAGGSQF
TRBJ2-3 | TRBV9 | ASSGLAVTDTQY
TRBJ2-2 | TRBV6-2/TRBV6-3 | ASSKWTSGNHAGELF
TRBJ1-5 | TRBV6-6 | ASNSWQGSNQPQH
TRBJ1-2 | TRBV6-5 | ASRQGNYGYT
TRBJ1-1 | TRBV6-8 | AAPSTDPNTEAF
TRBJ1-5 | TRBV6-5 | ASRRQGNPNQPQH
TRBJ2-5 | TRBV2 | ASSDGQGETQY
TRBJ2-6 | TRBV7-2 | ASSPSGGSGANVLT
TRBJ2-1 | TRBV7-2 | ASSLTAAYNEQF
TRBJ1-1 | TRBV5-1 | ASTPRTVNTEAF
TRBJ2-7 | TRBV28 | ASSLRTGRLVTPY
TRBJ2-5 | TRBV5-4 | ASSLRSGRAGETQY
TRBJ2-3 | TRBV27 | ASSLLPTSRPDTQY
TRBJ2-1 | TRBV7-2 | ASSLVAGGNNEQF
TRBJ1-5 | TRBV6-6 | ASSLYFNQPQH
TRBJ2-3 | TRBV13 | ASSFPGLATDTQY
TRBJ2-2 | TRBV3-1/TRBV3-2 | ASSAMTGATGELF
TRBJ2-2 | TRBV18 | ASSPQYTGELF